The clone carrying this TCR beta chain appeared once. Its antigen is undetermined. The record originates from a study of OX40 agonist ivuxolimab in advanced cancers. Overall study findings and caveats: Low clonal expansion, among the lowest seen, marked partial responders at 0.1-3.0 mg/kg. Antigen specificity was not determined for the expanded peripheral T cells. At 0.1 to 3.0 mg/kg and by week 6, CD4+ and CD8+ T cells in the blood had expanded clonally. Nonresponders included some who also had low normalized T-cell clonal expansion.

The table came from immunoSEQ multiplex PCR; TCRdb's copy has only in-frame clones and leaves some out. The sample records approximately 58,000 clones, 91% being singletons. The sample was CD4+ or CD8+ T cells sorted from blood, taken in a trial of the OX40 agonist ivuxolimab. This clonotype originated in an adult with an advanced solid tumor such as melanoma, head and neck, liver or kidney cancer.

CDR3 coding DNA: TGTGCCAGCACTGGACTCCTTTACGAGCAGTACTTC. This codes for CASTGLLYEQYF. This chain links TRBV2 with TRBJ2-7; D possibly corresponds to TRBD2 (5 bases). The CDR3 consists of 12 residues. Germline lookup yields CDR1 SNHLY and CDR2 FYNNEI. V was clipped by 7 bases and J by 4 bases, with 11 bases between them.